These T cell receptor beta chains were read from a single sample in a study of early T cells in non-severe SARS-CoV-2 infection. Each CDR3 protein is one row after TCRdb ran MiXCR on the 5' RACE reads. Of around 22,000 distinct CDR3 sequences in the sample, about 3.7% were seen once. Sequenced material: whole blood. Receptors originate from an adult who was a healthcare worker with PCR-confirmed SARS-CoV-2 infection or an uninfected control (not recorded which). The CDR3 runs from the conserved cysteine through the conserved F or W. The D gene is left open where the match is weak. Rows give clone size only sometimes, using once, few, many, or a class for an expanded clone.

j_call clone_size d_call v_call cdr3_aa cdr3_nt
TRBJ2-3 many NA TRBV4-3 CASSQSVGVDTQYF TGCGCCAGCAGCCAATCAGTGGGGGTAGATACGCAGTATTTT
TRBJ2-1 many NA TRBV11-2 CASSSIRGANNEQFF TGTGCCAGCAGCAGCATTCGGGGGGCCAACAATGAGCAGTTCTTC
TRBJ2-7 many NA TRBV11-2 CASSRLGPSRYEQYF TGTGCCAGCAGCCGCTTAGGACCCTCTCGGTACGAGCAGTACTTC
TRBJ2-5 many TRBD1 TRBV6-5 CASSFLTGGVETQYF TGTGCCAGCAGTTTCCTGACAGGGGGCGTGGAGACCCAGTACTTC
TRBJ2-1 many NA TRBV11-2 CASSQTNEQFF TGTGCCAGCAGCCAGACCAATGAGCAGTTCTTC
TRBJ1-1 many NA TRBV7-2 CASSFSGGVSTEAFF TGTGCCAGCAGCTTTTCTGGGGGAGTGAGCACTGAAGCTTTCTTT
TRBJ2-3 NA NA TRBV4-2 CASSQDMAAGTDTQYF TGTGCCAGCAGCCAAGATATGGCGGCCGGCACAGATACGCAGTATTTT
TRBJ1-1 NA NA TRBV5-5 CASSFGMISTEAFF TGTGCCAGCAGCTTTGGGATGATTAGCACTGAAGCTTTCTTT
TRBJ2-7 few TRBD2 TRBV28 CASSGTRTTYEQYF TGTGCCAGCAGTGGGACTAGGACAACCTACGAGCAGTACTTC
TRBJ2-5 few NA TRBV10-1 CASSESGRVETQYF TGCGCCAGCAGTGAGTCTGGCAGGGTCGAGACCCAGTACTTC
TRBJ1-5 many NA TRBV18 CASSPTDIPLGNQPQHF TGTGCCAGCTCACCAACCGACATTCCCTTGGGCAATCAGCCCCAGCATTTT
TRBJ1-2 NA NA TRBV19 CASSTRDKNTF TGTGCCAGTAGTACCCGGGACAAAAACACCTTC
TRBJ2-1 medium-sized TRBD2 TRBV6-5 CASSSGRGYNEQFF TGTGCCAGCAGTTCCGGGAGGGGGTACAATGAGCAGTTCTTC
TRBJ2-7 many TRBD2 TRBV2 CASMESAGGSYEQYF TGTGCCAGCATGGAATCGGCGGGCGGGAGCTACGAGCAGTACTTC
TRBJ2-1 many TRBD2 TRBV29-1 CSVEEGRGEQFF TGCAGCGTTGAAGAAGGGAGGGGTGAGCAGTTCTTC
TRBJ2-3 many NA TRBV7-2 CASSIAGSTDTQYF TGTGCCAGCAGCATTGCGGGCAGCACAGATACGCAGTATTTT
TRBJ2-3 NA NA TRBV7-2 CASSLFENTDTQYF TGTGCCAGCAGCTTGTTCGAAAACACAGATACGCAGTATTTT
TRBJ2-3 many NA TRBV6-6 CASSSGGSTQYF TGTGCCAGCAGCTCGGGGGGCAGTACGCAGTATTTT
TRBJ1-2 NA TRBD1 TRBV28 CASSTQGAYGYTF TGTGCCAGCAGTACCCAGGGGGCCTATGGCTACACCTTC
TRBJ2-2 few NA TRBV6-6 CASGRRADTGELFF TGTGCCAGCGGACGAAGGGCGGACACCGGGGAGCTGTTTTTT
TRBJ1-1 many NA TRBV7-9 CASSSAGYEAFF TGTGCCAGCAGCTCCGCAGGGTATGAAGCTTTCTTT
TRBJ1-1 many TRBD1 TRBV29-1 CSVEGDRGRTEAFF TGCAGCGTTGAAGGGGACAGGGGTCGAACTGAAGCTTTCTTT